This is a list of T cell receptor beta chains from one sample in a study of regulatory T cells in long-lasting Graves disease. Using its own MiXCR run on the multiplex PCR reads, TCRdb lists one record per CDR3 protein. The sample shows 400,000 to 450,000 distinct CDR3 sequences, 23% of them seen only once. The sequencing used peripheral blood mononuclear cells (PBMCs), collected when the disease was refractory, from a patient treated with antithyroid drugs. All receptors come from a female donor with Graves disease. Both conserved end residues are part of each CDR3. Fields, in order: J gene, clone size, D gene, V gene, CDR3 protein, CDR3 DNA. A D gene is named only where the DNA matches it firmly. Size is stated for part of the rows, as once, few or many counts, or as a class when the clone is expanded.

J: TRBJ1-2
size: few
D: TRBD1
V: TRBV24-1
CDR3: CATSNPGTGNYGYTF
DNA: TGTGCCACCAGTAATCCCGGGACAGGGAACTATGGCTACACCTTC

J: TRBJ1-1
size: many
D: -
V: TRBV20-1
CDR3: CSASRGGRRTEAFF
DNA: TGCAGTGCTAGCCGGGGGGGGAGGAGGACTGAAGCTTTCTTT

J: TRBJ2-6
size: -
D: -
V: TRBV7-9
CDR3: CASSFTGQLSGANVLTF
DNA: TGTGCCAGCAGCTTTACGGGACAACTCTCTGGGGCCAACGTCCTGACTTTC

J: TRBJ2-2
size: -
D: -
V: TRBV5-1
CDR3: CASSSGTPLLRRSGELFF
DNA: TGCGCCAGCAGCTCCGGGACACCCCTTTTGAGGCGGAGCGGGGAGCTGTTTTTT

J: TRBJ1-5
size: -
D: -
V: TRBV6-9
CDR3: CASSFIIKGRYNQPQHF
DNA: TGTGCCAGCAGTTTCATAATCAAAGGACGGTACAATCAGCCCCAGCATTTT

J: TRBJ1-1
size: many
D: -
V: TRBV20-1
CDR3: CSAMLAPGVTEAFF
DNA: TGCAGTGCTATGCTTGCCCCAGGGGTAACTGAAGCTTTCTTT

J: TRBJ2-2
size: many
D: -
V: TRBV2
CDR3: CASRKTTSTGELFF
DNA: TGTGCCAGCAGGAAGACCACTTCCACCGGGGAGCTGTTTTTT

J: TRBJ1-1
size: -
D: -
V: TRBV5-1
CDR3: CASSFTDPLTEAFF
DNA: TGCGCCAGCAGCTTTACGGATCCACTCACTGAAGCTTTCTTT

J: TRBJ2-7
size: -
D: TRBD1
V: TRBV7-3
CDR3: CASRGGTGIDEQYF
DNA: TGTGCCAGCAGAGGCGGGACAGGGATCGACGAGCAGTACTTC

J: TRBJ1-4
size: -
D: -
V: TRBV30
CDR3: CASTPGAGFGKLFF
DNA: TGTGCCTCGACCCCGGGGGCCGGTTTTGGAAAACTGTTTTTT

J: TRBJ1-4
size: many
D: -
V: TRBV28
CDR3: CASSLLGQSNEKLFF
DNA: TGTGCCAGCAGTCTTCTAGGACAGTCTAATGAAAAACTGTTTTTT

J: TRBJ2-1
size: -
D: TRBD2
V: TRBV7-2
CDR3: CASSSRVLAGLNEQFF
DNA: TGTGCCAGCAGCTCCCGGGTACTAGCGGGTCTCAATGAGCAGTTCTTC